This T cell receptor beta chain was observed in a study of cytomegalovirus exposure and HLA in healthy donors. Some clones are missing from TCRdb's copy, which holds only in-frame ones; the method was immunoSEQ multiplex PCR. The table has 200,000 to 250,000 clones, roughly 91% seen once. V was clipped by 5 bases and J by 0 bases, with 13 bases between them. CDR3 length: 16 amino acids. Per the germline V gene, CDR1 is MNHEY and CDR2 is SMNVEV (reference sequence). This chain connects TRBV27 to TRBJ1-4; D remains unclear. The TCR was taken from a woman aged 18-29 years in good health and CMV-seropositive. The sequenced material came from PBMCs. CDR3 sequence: CASSLGPGTTNEKLFF. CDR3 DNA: TGTGCCAGCAGTCTTGGGCCCGGGACAACTAATGAAAAACTGTTTTTT.